The 23 T cell receptor beta chains below were found in one sample sequenced in a study of T cells after yellow fever vaccination (dated by TCRdb to between 2019 and 2020). The library relied on 5' RACE. TCRdb records Illumina HiSeq 2500 as the sequencer. In TCRdb, the public reads were trimmed at Q25 with fastp and aligned with MiXCR, with productive beta chains retained. Identical CDR3 protein sequences are pooled into one entry, listed with their most common genes and DNA. Recorded for this sample are roughly 32,000 distinct CDR3 sequences; 4.4% of them occurred a single time. The leading ten clones occupy approximately 45% of the sample. The sample's treatment or condition, from its label and the paper: live attenuated yellow fever vaccine strain. This sample comprised CD8+ T cells sorted from PBMCs, obtained 5 days after the yellow fever booster vaccination. The receptor set was obtained from a man younger than 45 who received the YFV17D yellow fever vaccine.

At least ten counts were recorded for this clonotype. The CDR3 coding sequence is TGTGCCAGCAGCCCAAATAACCTACTAGGTATCTCCAATGAGCAGTTCTTC. Translated: CASSPNNLLGISNEQFF. The chain links TRBV3-1 to TRBJ2-1; the D gene is possibly TRBD2 (5 bases). The CDR3 totals 17 residues. The germline gives CDR1 LGHDT, CDR2 YNNKEL (reference sequence). V shed 4 bases and J shed 6 bases, with 22 bases lying between them.

This clonotype was recorded many times. V is TRBV7-8 and J is TRBJ2-3; D unresolved. With 3 bases removed from V and 0 bases from J, the gap between germline ends came to 7 bases. The CDR3 covers 14 residues. Germline V gene data show CDR1 as SGHVS and CDR2 as FQNEAQ. The chain's CDR3 is CASSFGSSTDTQYF. The CDR3 DNA sequence: TGTGCCAGCAGCTTCGGGTCTAGCACAGATACGCAGTATTTT.

The sample holds many counts of this clonotype. The chain recombines TRBV10-3 with TRBJ2-3, with D possibly matching TRBD2 (6 bases). V was shortened by 2 bases and J by 6 bases, with 9 bases between the two germline ends. This CDR3 comprises 13 residues. Germline CDR1 is ENHRY and CDR2 is SYGVKD. The CDR3 here is CAISERGIDTQYF. The DNA of the CDR3 is TGTGCCATCAGTGAGCGGGGGATCGATACGCAGTATTTT.

This clonotype was counted ten times or more. This chain uses TRBV13 with TRBJ2-1; maybe TRBD2 (5 bases). The CDR3 spans 13 residues. V was clipped by 5 bases and J by 7 bases, with 12 bases between them. Germline loops: CDR1 PRHDT, CDR2 FYEKMQ (reference sequence). The DNA for the CDR3 is TGTGCCAGCAGCCCGCCCGACTATAATGAGCAGTTCTTC. Translating gives CASSPPDYNEQFF.

This clonotype came up many times. J is TRBJ2-1 and V is TRBV6-6; D gene ambiguous. Trimming took 2 bases from V and 7 from J, leaving 0 bases between them. CDR1 and CDR2 (germline): MNHNY, SVGAGI (reference sequence). The CDR3 is 10 amino acids. CDR3 in amino acids: CASSYNEQFF. DNA for the CDR3: TGTGCCAGCAGTTACAATGAGCAGTTCTTC.

In its sample, this clonotype was seen many times. The CDR3 loop reads CASSWAGGRSYNEQFF. The CDR3 coding sequence is TGTGCCAGCAGTTGGGCCGGGGGGAGGTCCTACAATGAGCAGTTCTTC. The chain uses TRBV12-3 or TRBV12-4 and TRBJ2-1; the match to TRBD2 covers 7 bases. The CDR3 has 16 residues. Trimming at V came to 4 bases and at J to 1 base, leaving 7 bases not matched to a gene.

For this clonotype: A clone one base away is much larger, so this may be a read error. The rearrangement links TRBV11-2 to TRBJ2-7; 11 bases match TRBD2. The CDR3 spans 16 residues. Per germline, CDR1 SGHAT and CDR2 FQNNGV. In nucleotides, the CDR3 is TGTGGCAGCAGCTTCGTTGGACTAGCGGGTTCCTACGAGCAGTACTTC. This gives the protein CGSSFVGLAGSYEQYF.

This clonotype was recorded many times. The gene calls are TRBV20-1 and TRBJ1-4; D is uncertain. Deletions cut 2 bases from V and 8 bases from J, with 12 bases between. This CDR3 has 13 residues. In germline, CDR1 is DFQATT, CDR2 SNEGSKA (reference sequence). CDR3 nucleotide sequence: TGCAGTGCTAGATTGGGGAATGGGGAAAAACTGTTTTTT. It translates to CSARLGNGEKLFF.

This clonotype occurred many times. V gene TRBV14 combines with J gene TRBJ2-3; TRBD2 agrees at 10 bases. Germline V CDR1 and CDR2: SGHDN, FVKESK. J lost 0 bases, V lost 2 bases, and 2 bases had no gene match. The CDR3 loop spans 16 amino acids. This CDR3 reads CASSQPTSGSTDTQYF. The CDR3 DNA sequence: TGTGCCAGCAGCCAACCGACTAGCGGGAGCACAGATACGCAGTATTTT. Full variable domain (rest looked up from reference TRBV14 and TRBJ2-3): EAGVTQFPSHSVIEKGQTVTLRCDPISGHDNLYWYRRVMGKEIKFLLHFVKESKQDESGMPNNRFLAERTGGTYSTLKVQPAELEDSGVYFCASSQPTSGSTDTQYFGPGTRLTVL.

This clonotype was seen many times. This chain connects TRBV7-2 to TRBJ2-7, with D possibly TRBD1 on 6 matching bases. CDR1 is SGHTA, CDR2 FQGNSA, per germline. This CDR3 spans 15 amino acids. V lost 4 bases and J 4 bases, leaving 17 bases between the germline ends. The CDR3 region has the DNA TGTGCCAGCAGCTCATCCTGGGGACACAGTTACGAGCAGTACTTC. Translating it yields CASSSSWGHSYEQYF.

J is TRBJ2-7 and V is TRBV5-6; D remains unclear. The germline V gene has CDR1 SGHDT and CDR2 YYEEEE. The CDR3 consists of 13 residues. V shed 7 bases and J shed 7 bases, with 18 bases lying between them. The CDR3 loop reads CASGPGPLGEQYF. Here the CDR3 DNA reads TGTGCCAGCGGCCCCGGGCCCCTGGGGGAGCAGTACTTC. The complete variable domain, with remaining parts taken from reference TRBV5-6 and TRBJ2-7, reads DAGVTQSPTHLIKTRGQQVTLRCSPKSGHDTVSWYQQALGQGPQFIFQYYEEEERQRGNFPDRFSGHQFPNYSSELNVNALLLGDSALYLCASGPGPLGEQYFGPGTRLTVT.

There are many counts of this clonotype. The chain is built from TRBV19 and TRBJ2-2; D is possibly TRBD1 or TRBD2 (7 bases each). Germline V gene sequence: CDR1 LNHDA, CDR2 SQIVND (reference sequence). V was pared by 10 bases and J by 3 bases, with 12 bases between. The CDR3 is 13 residues long. The chain's CDR3 is CATGGGYTGELFF. The CDR3 region has the DNA TGTGCCACAGGGGGGGGATACACCGGGGAGCTGTTTTTT. The whole variable domain, remainder taken from reference TRBV19 and TRBJ2-2, is DGGITQSPKYLFRKEGQNVTLSCEQNLNHDAMYWYRQDPGQGLRLIYYSQIVNDFQKGDIAEGYSVSREKKESFPLTVTSAQKNPTAFYLCATGGGYTGELFFGEGSRLTVL.

This clonotype has ten or more counts. The rearrangement links TRBV21-1 to TRBJ2-7. TRBV21-1 constitutes a pseudogene. The CDR3 runs 17 residues. CDR3 protein: CASSKEGSEWDGYEQYF. CDR3 in DNA: TGTGCCAGCAGCAAAGAAGGTTCCGAATGGGATGGATACGAGCAGTACTTC.

This clonotype was seen at least ten times. The gene calls are TRBV28 and TRBJ2-1; 7 bases agree with TRBD2. The CDR3 sequence is 16 residues long. V was pared by 1 base and J by 7 bases, with 10 bases of the junction left unmatched. The germline V gene encodes CDR1 MDHEN and CDR2 SYDVKM. The CDR3 here is CASSLLSSGHRNEQFF. The CDR3 DNA sequence: TGTGCCAGCAGTTTATTGTCTAGCGGACATAGGAATGAGCAGTTCTTC.

This clonotype has ten or more counts. This chain uses TRBV29-1 with TRBJ1-1; 7 nucleotides match TRBD1. Per the germline V gene, CDR1 is SQVTM and CDR2 is ANQGSEA. After removal of 3 bases from V and 7 bases from J, the junction contained 5 bases not matched to a gene. There are 12 residues in the CDR3. The chain's CDR3 is CSVEGTALEAFF. CDR3 DNA: TGCAGCGTTGAGGGGACAGCTCTTGAAGCTTTCTTT.

This clonotype was recorded many times. The V and J genes are TRBV5-1 and TRBJ2-7; 12 bases fit TRBD2. The V gene end was trimmed by 2 bases and the J gene end by 2 bases; junction bases not matched to a gene: 5. From germline, CDR1 is SGHRS and CDR2 YFSETQ. The CDR3 contains 16 residues. The CDR3 coding sequence is TGCGCCAGCAGCTTAACTAGCGGGAGGTCCGCCTACGAGCAGTACTTC. Translated, it gives CASSLTSGRSAYEQYF. Based on the CDR3 plus reference TRBV5-1 and TRBJ2-7, the full variable domain is KAGVTQTPRYLIKTRGQQVTLSCSPISGHRSVSWYQQTPGQGLQFLFEYFSETQRNKGNFPGRFSGRQFSNSRSEMNVSTLELGDSALYLCASSLTSGRSAYEQYFGPGTRLTVT.

By sample share, this clonotype is medium-sized. V gene TRBV7-9 combines with J gene TRBJ2-7, with D perhaps matching TRBD1 (5 bases). The CDR3 has 14 residues. Germline V gene data show CDR1 as SEHNR and CDR2 as FQNEAQ (reference sequence). V was pared by 1 base and J by 2 bases, with 9 bases between. The CDR3 spells CASSLVQGTYEQYF. The CDR3, as DNA: TGTGCCAGCAGCTTAGTTCAGGGAACCTACGAGCAGTACTTC.

This clonotype appeared many times. V is TRBV18 and J is TRBJ2-1, with no clear D. Germline V lookup: CDR1 KGHSH, CDR2 LQKENI. V lost 7 bases and J 10 bases, leaving 8 bases between the germline ends. This CDR3 has 10 residues. The CDR3 nucleotides are TGTGCCAGCTATAGGATGGAGCAGTTCTTC. This sequence encodes CASYRMEQFF. The full variable domain, completed using reference TRBV18 and TRBJ2-1, is NAGVMQNPRHLVRRRGQEARLRCSPMKGHSHVYWYRQLPEEGLKFMVYLQKENIIDESGMPKERFSAEFPKEGPSILRIQQVVRGDSAAYFCASYRMEQFFGPGTRLTVL.

The sample holds one count of this clonotype. The chain carries TRBV27 and TRBJ2-1; perhaps TRBD1 as D (6 bases). There are 12 residues in the CDR3. Germline CDR1 and CDR2: MNHEY and SMNVEV (reference sequence). V lost 4 bases and J lost 6, with 7 bases in between. Written as DNA, the CDR3 is TGTGCCAGCAGTTACAGGGCCAATGAGCAGTTCTTC. Its translation is CASSYRANEQFF.

This clonotype showed up many times. The chain is built from TRBV19 and TRBJ2-1; D gene uncertain. The CDR3 consists of 11 residues. Germline values: CDR1 LNHDA, CDR2 SQIVND (reference sequence). Trimming removed 6 bases from V and 3 bases from J, with 3 bases in between. This CDR3 reads CASSHYNEQFF. The CDR3 region has the DNA TGTGCCAGTAGCCACTACAATGAGCAGTTCTTC.

This clonotype has a count of ten or more. The chain carries TRBV5-5 and TRBJ2-3; no firm D call. The CDR3 totals 16 residues. Between the trimmed V and J ends, which lost 4 bases and 2 bases, there was a span of 17 bases. CDR1 is SGHKS and CDR2 is YYEKEE in the germline V gene (reference sequence). The CDR3 DNA sequence: TGTGCCAGCAGCGATGGCATGATCCTTCACACAGATACGCAGTATTTT. As protein: CASSDGMILHTDTQYF.

This clonotype came up many times. This rearrangement joins TRBV19 to TRBJ2-7; TRBD1 matches 10 bases. The germline CDR1 and CDR2 sequences are LNHDA and SQIVND (reference sequence). CDR3 length: 16 amino acids. V trimming: 4 bases; J trimming: 1 base; junction bases outside the gene matches: 7. The CDR3 sequence: CASSTPWTGGSYEQYF. CDR3 coding DNA: TGTGCCAGTAGTACTCCGTGGACAGGGGGATCCTACGAGCAGTACTTC.

This clonotype was observed a few times. J is TRBJ2-6 and V is TRBV29-1; no firm D call. The V gene lost 3 bases and the J gene lost 0 bases, with 6 bases spanning the gap. Germline V gives CDR1 SQVTM, CDR2 ANQGSEA. The CDR3 has 14 amino acids. This chain's CDR3 is CSVEGRSGANVLTF. CDR3 coding DNA: TGCAGCGTTGAGGGCCGCTCTGGGGCCAACGTCCTGACTTTC.